The 18 T cell receptor beta chains given below trace back to one sample, sequenced in a study of cytomegalovirus exposure and HLA in healthy donors. The protocol was immunoSEQ multiplex PCR, while the TCRdb copy is restricted to in-frame clones and leaves out a portion. The sample lists 150,000 to 200,000 clones; around nine tenths were seen once. The sequenced material came from PBMCs. Receptors were obtained from a man aged 25 to 40 in good health and CMV-seropositive.

The sample holds one count of this clone. The J gene is TRBJ1-4, the V gene TRBV7-2; TRBD1 is a possible D gene (5 bases). Trimming removed 4 bases from V and 5 bases from J, with 11 bases in between. Germline CDR1 is SGHTA and CDR2 is FQGNSA. This CDR3 is 14 amino acids long. Here the CDR3 DNA reads TGTGCCAGCAGCTATCAGGGAGGGAATGAAAAACTGTTTTTT. It codes for CASSYQGGNEKLFF.

The CDR3 DNA is TGTGCCAGCTCAAAAACAGGGTCCCAGAACACTGAAGCTTTCTTT. It specifies CASSKTGSQNTEAFF. The chain joins TRBV18 to TRBJ1-1, with D perhaps matching TRBD1 (6 bases). Per germline, CDR1 KGHSH and CDR2 LQKENI. The V end was cut by 5 bases, the J end by 1 base, with 14 bases between. This CDR3 is built from 15 residues.

This sequence joins TRBV5-1 and TRBJ2-7, with TRBD1 matching 8 bases. V gave up 1 base and J gave up 0 bases; unmatched junction bases: 3. This CDR3 is 15 amino acids long. Germline V gene data show CDR1 as SGHRS and CDR2 as YFSETQ. The CDR3 DNA sequence: TGCGCCAGCAGCTTGCAGGACAGGGTCTCCTACGAGCAGTACTTC. As protein: CASSLQDRVSYEQYF.

This chain joins TRBV4-1 and TRBJ2-7; tentatively, D is TRBD2 (6 bases). V was cut by 4 bases and J by 3 bases, with 19 bases left in between. Germline-derived CDR1 and CDR2 are MGHRA and YSYEKL. CDR3 size: 16 residues. CDR3 amino acids: CASSPRGSGEFYEQYF. DNA of the CDR3: TGCGCCAGCAGCCCCCGTGGTAGCGGTGAATTCTACGAGCAGTACTTC.

This clone was seen once. The chain couples TRBV7-9 to TRBJ1-2; D unresolved. CDR1 and CDR2 from the germline V gene are SEHNR and FQNEAQ (reference sequence). This CDR3 is 15 amino acids long. Deletions cut 5 bases from V and 1 base from J, with 14 bases between. The CDR3 nucleotides read TGTGCCAGCAGCAATCCCGGAAAGATTAACTATGGCTACACCTTC. This sequence encodes CASSNPGKINYGYTF. The full variable domain, rest sourced from reference TRBV7-9 and TRBJ1-2, is DTGVSQNPRHKITKRGQNVTFRCDPISEHNRLYWYRQTLGQGPEFLTYFQNEAQLEKSRLLSDRFSAERPKGSFSTLEIQRTEQGDSAMYLCASSNPGKINYGYTFGSGTRLTVV.

This chain connects TRBV5-1 to TRBJ1-6; 10 bases map to TRBD1. The CDR3 has 14 amino acids. With V trimmed by 4 bases and J by 15 bases, 10 bases remained unmatched. Per germline, CDR1 SGHRS and CDR2 YFSETQ. CDR3 in amino acids: CASSKEGQGSLLHF. In DNA, the CDR3 is TGCGCCAGCAGCAAGGAGGGACAGGGGAGTCTCCTCCACTTT.

The CDR3 loop reads CASTSRRGWGTDTQYF. CDR3 nucleotides: TGTGCCAGCACCAGCCGGCGAGGGTGGGGCACAGATACGCAGTATTTT. The V call is TRBV7-2, the J call TRBJ2-3; a weak D match, TRBD2 (5 bases). This CDR3 has 16 amino acids. Trimming cost V 7 bases and J 1 base, with 18 bases left between them. The germline CDR1 and CDR2 sequences are SGHTA and FQGNSA.

The chain employs TRBV25-1 and TRBJ2-1; the D gene is possibly TRBD2 (6 bases). The V end lost 9 bases, the J end lost 1 base, and 13 bases lay between the germline ends. The germline gives CDR1 MGHDK, CDR2 SYGVNS. The CDR3 is made up of 14 amino acids. CDR3 in amino acids: CASRVEGSYNEQFF. CDR3 sequence (DNA): TGTGCCAGTCGGGTGGAGGGGTCCTACAATGAGCAGTTCTTC.

The V and J genes are TRBV2 and TRBJ2-7; possible D gene TRBD2, 5 bases. The CDR3 has 18 residues. V dropped 0 bases and J dropped 2 bases, with 20 bases sitting between them. Germline-derived CDR1 and CDR2 are SNHLY and FYNNEI. The CDR3 protein is CASSEAQRRGLAAYEQYF. CDR3 bases: TGTGCCAGCAGTGAAGCCCAACGTAGAGGACTGGCCGCCTACGAGCAGTACTTC.

The V gene is TRBV19, the J gene TRBJ1-5; D uncertain. The CDR3 totals 15 residues. Germline V gene lookup returns CDR1 LNHDA and CDR2 SQIVND (reference sequence). V was clipped by 5 bases and J by 3 bases, with 14 bases between them. CDR3 in amino acids: CASSSPQLNNQPQHF. The CDR3 DNA sequence: TGTGCCAGTAGTTCTCCTCAGTTGAACAATCAGCCCCAGCATTTT.

The rearrangement uses TRBV27 and TRBJ2-7, with 8 bases aligning to TRBD2. V shed 4 bases and J 4 bases; nucleotides not matched to a gene: 0. Germline V gene sequence: CDR1 MNHEY, CDR2 SMNVEV (reference sequence). The CDR3 has 12 residues. The CDR3 protein is CASSSGGYEQYF. CDR3 DNA: TGTGCCAGCAGTTCGGGGGGGTACGAGCAGTACTTC.

The rearrangement links TRBV19 to TRBJ2-3; D unresolved. CDR1 is LNHDA and CDR2 is SQIVND in the germline V gene (reference sequence). Between the trimmed V and J ends, which lost 0 bases and 0 bases, there was a span of 10 bases. The CDR3 spans 16 residues. CDR3 protein: CASSIDFGPSTDTQYF. The CDR3 DNA sequence: TGTGCCAGTAGTATAGATTTCGGCCCTAGCACAGATACGCAGTATTTT.

The chain carries TRBV5-4 and TRBJ2-3; D perhaps matches TRBD1 (5 bases). The V end was cut by 0 bases, the J end by 2 bases, with 7 bases between. The CDR3 runs 14 residues. Germline V CDR1 and CDR2: SGHNT, YYREEE (reference sequence). The DNA for the CDR3 is TGTGCCAGCAGCTTGGCTGGGGCCACAGATACGCAGTATTTT. It codes for CASSLAGATDTQYF.

The chain is built from TRBV11-1 and TRBJ2-1; a possible D gene is TRBD1 (6 bases). Trimming stripped 5 bases from V and 0 bases from J, with 14 bases between. Germline CDR1 reads SGHAT; CDR2 reads FQDESV (reference sequence). The CDR3 contains 16 residues. The chain's CDR3 is CASSKPGQSSYNEQFF. The CDR3 DNA sequence: TGTGCCAGCAGCAAGCCGGGACAAAGCTCCTACAATGAGCAGTTCTTC. Combining the CDR3 with reference TRBV11-1 and TRBJ2-1 gives the whole variable domain EAEVAQSPRYKITEKSQAVAFWCDPISGHATLYWYRQILGQGPELLVQFQDESVVDDSQLPKDRFSAERLKGVDSTLKIQPAELGDSAMYLCASSKPGQSSYNEQFFGPGTRLTVL.

This sequence joins TRBV27 and TRBJ2-7; D could derive from TRBD1 or TRBD2 (6 bases each). This CDR3 comprises 17 residues. From germline, CDR1 is MNHEY and CDR2 SMNVEV (reference sequence). The V and J ends lost 5 bases and 7 bases respectively, with 27 bases between them. The CDR3 loop is CASSPTTGTPAAGEQYF. The CDR3 DNA sequence: TGTGCCAGCAGTCCTACGACAGGTACTCCCGCGGCGGGGGAGCAGTACTTC.

The J gene is TRBJ2-3, the V gene TRBV4-1; TRBD2 agrees at 9 bases. Germline assignment: CDR1 MGHRA and CDR2 YSYEKL. This CDR3 contains 15 residues. V was pared by 0 bases and J by 5 bases, with 3 bases of the junction left unmatched. As DNA, the CDR3 is TGCGCCAGCAGCCAAGAGCGGGGGGGCGTAGATACGCAGTATTTT. Amino acid sequence: CASSQERGGVDTQYF.

The chain employs TRBV29-1 and TRBJ1-1; TRBD1 is a possible D gene (5 bases). The CDR3 sequence is 11 residues long. The germline V and J ends were trimmed by 7 bases and 6 bases, with 12 bases remaining between them. CDR1 is SQVTM, CDR2 ANQGSEA, per germline. CDR3 DNA: TGCAGCGCCTTGGGGCGCGCTGAAGCTTTCTTT. Its protein is CSALGRAEAFF.

The chain employs TRBV28 and TRBJ1-2; 11 nucleotides agree with TRBD1. The V gene end was trimmed by 3 bases and the J gene end by 1 base; junction bases not matched to a gene: 1. The CDR3 spans 15 residues. Germline-derived CDR1 and CDR2 are MDHEN and SYDVKM. CDR3 protein: CASSLGTGGNYGYTF. For the CDR3, the DNA is TGTGCCAGCAGTTTGGGGACAGGGGGTAACTATGGCTACACCTTC.